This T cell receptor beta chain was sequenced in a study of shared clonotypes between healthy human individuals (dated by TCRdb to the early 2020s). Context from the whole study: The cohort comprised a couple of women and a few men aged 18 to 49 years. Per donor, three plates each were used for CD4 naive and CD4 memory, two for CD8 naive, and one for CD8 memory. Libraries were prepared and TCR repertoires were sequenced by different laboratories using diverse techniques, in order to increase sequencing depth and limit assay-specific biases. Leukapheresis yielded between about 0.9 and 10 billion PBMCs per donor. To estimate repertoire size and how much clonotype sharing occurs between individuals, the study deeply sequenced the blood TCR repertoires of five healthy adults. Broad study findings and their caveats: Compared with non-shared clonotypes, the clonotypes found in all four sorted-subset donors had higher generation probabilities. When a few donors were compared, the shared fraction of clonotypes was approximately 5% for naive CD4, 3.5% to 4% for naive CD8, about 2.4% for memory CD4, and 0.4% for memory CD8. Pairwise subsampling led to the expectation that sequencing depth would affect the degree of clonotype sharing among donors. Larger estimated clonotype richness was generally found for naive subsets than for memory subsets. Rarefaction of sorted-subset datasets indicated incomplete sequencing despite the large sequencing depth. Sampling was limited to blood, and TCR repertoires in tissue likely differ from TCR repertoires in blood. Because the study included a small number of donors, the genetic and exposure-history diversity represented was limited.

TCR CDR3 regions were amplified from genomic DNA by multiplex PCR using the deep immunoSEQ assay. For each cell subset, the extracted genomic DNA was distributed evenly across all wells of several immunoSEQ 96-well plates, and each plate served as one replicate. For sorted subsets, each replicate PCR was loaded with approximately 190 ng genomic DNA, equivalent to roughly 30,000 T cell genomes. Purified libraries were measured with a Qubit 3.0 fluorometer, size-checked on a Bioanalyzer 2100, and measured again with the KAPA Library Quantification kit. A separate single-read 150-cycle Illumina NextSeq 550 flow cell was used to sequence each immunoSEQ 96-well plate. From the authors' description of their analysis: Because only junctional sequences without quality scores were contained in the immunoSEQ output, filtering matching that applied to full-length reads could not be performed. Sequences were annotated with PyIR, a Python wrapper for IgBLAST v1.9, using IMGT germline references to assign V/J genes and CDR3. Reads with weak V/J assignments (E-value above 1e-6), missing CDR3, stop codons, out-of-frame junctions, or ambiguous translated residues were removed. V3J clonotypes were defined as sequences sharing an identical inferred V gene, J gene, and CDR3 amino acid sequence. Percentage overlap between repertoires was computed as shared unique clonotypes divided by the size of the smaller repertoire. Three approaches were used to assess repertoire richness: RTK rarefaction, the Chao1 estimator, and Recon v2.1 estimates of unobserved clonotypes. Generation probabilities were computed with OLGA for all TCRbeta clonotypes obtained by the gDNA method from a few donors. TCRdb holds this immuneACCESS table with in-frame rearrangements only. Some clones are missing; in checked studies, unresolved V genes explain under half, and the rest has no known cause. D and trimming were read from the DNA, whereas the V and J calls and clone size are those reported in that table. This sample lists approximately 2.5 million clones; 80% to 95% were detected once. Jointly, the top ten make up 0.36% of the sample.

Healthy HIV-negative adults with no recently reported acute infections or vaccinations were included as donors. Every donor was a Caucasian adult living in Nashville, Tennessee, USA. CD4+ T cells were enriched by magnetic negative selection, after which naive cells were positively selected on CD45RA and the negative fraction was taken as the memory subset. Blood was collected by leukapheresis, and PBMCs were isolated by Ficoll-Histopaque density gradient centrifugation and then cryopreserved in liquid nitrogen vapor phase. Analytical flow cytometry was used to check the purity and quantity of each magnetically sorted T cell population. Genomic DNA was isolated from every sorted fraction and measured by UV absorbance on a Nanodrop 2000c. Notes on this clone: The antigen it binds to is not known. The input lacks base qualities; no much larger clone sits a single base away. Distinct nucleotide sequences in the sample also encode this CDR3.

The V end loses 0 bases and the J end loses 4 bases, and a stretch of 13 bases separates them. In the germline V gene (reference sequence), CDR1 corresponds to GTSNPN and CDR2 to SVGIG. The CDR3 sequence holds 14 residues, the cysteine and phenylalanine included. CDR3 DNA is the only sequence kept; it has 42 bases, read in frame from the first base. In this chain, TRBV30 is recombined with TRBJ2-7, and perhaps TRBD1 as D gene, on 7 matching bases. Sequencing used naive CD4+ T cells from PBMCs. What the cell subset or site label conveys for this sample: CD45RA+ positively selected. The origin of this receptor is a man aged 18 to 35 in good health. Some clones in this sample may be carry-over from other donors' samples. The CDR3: CAWSVKAGGYEQYF. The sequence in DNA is TGTGCCTGGAGTGTAAAGGCAGGGGGGTACGAGCAGTACTTC.